This T cell receptor beta chain is drawn from a study of patients and donors after allogeneic stem cell transplantation (dated by TCRdb to about 2020). V lost 2 bases and J lost 5 bases, and the count of bases not matched to a germline gene is 10. CDR3 length: 18 amino acids, cysteine to phenylalanine. Just the 54-base CDR3 DNA is kept, in frame starting at base 1. CDR1 and CDR2 (MNHNY, SVGAGI) derive from the germline V gene (reference sequence). Ten or more counts support this clonotype. The specificity of this receptor is unknown. No base-level quality is on record; no much larger clone is a single base apart. Receptors were amplified or captured by RT-PCR. TCRdb lists the instrument as NextSeq 550. Using fastp at Q25 and MiXCR, TCRdb reprocessed the public reads and kept productive beta chains. All rows with the same CDR3 protein become a single entry with the most common DNA and genes. This sample has 9,000 to 10,000 distinct CDR3 sequences in its table, and about 6% of those were observed once. The top ten hold roughly 27% of the sample.

The TCR originated in a human donor who was either an allogeneic HSCT recipient or a stem cell or donor lymphocyte infusion donor (not recorded which). It is not recorded whose cells these are; they may come from a transplant donor. What was sequenced was blood, either unsorted or a sorted T cell fraction (not recorded which). This chain joins TRBV6-6 to TRBJ2-5; 14 junctional bases match TRBD2. The nucleotide sequence reads TGTGCCAGCAGTTACACATCGGGACTAGCGGGAGTAATTGAGACCCAGTACTTC. Translation gives CASSYTSGLAGVIETQYF.